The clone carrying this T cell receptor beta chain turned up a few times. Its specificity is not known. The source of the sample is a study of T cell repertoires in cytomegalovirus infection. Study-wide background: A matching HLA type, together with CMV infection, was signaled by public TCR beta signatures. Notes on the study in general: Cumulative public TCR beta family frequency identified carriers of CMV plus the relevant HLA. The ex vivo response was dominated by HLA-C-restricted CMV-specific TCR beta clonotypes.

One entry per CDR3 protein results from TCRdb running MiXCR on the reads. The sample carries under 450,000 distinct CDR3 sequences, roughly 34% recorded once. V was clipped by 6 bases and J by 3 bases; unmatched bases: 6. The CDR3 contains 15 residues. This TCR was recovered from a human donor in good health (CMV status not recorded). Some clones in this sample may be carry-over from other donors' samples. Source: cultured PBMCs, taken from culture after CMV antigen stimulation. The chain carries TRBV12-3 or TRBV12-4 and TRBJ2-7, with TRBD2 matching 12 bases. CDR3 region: CASRATSGRIYEQYF. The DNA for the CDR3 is TGTGCCAGCAGGGCTACTAGCGGGAGGATCTACGAGCAGTACTTC.